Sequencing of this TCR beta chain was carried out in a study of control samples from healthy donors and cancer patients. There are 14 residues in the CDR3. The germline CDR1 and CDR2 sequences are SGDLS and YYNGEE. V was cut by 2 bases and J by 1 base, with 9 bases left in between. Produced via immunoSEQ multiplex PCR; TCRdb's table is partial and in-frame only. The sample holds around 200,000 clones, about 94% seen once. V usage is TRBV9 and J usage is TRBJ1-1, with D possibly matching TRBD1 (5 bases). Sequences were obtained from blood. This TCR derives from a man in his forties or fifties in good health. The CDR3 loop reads CASSVGTGNTEAFF. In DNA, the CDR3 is TGTGCCAGCAGCGTGGGAACAGGGAACACTGAAGCTTTCTTT.